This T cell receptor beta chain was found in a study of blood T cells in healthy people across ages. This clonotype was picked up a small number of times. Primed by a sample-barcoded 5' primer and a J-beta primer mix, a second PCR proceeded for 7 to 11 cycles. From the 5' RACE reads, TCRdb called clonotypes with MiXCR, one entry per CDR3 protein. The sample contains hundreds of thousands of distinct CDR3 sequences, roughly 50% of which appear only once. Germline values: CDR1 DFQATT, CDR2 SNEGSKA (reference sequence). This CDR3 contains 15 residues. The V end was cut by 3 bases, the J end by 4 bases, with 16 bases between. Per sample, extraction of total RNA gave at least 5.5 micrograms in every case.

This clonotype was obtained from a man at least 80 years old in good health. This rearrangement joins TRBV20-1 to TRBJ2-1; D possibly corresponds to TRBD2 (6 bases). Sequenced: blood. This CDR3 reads CSARDRDSNYNEQFF. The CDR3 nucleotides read TGCAGTGCTAGGGACCGGGACTCAAATTACAATGAGCAGTTCTTC.